This T cell receptor (beta chain) was captured in a study of lung T cells in sarcoidosis with Löfgren's syndrome (dated by TCRdb to about 2017). With regard to the full study: Sarcoidosis was characterized as a granulomatous, predominantly pulmonary disease marked by accumulation of CD4+ T cells in bronchoalveolar lavage fluid. The repertoire analyses were focused on Lofgren's syndrome patients. The full study reports these points: TRAV12-1 and TRBV2 CDR3 motifs were reported to be shared among multiple Löfgren's syndrome patients, suggesting public CD4+ TCR repertoires. Recognition of a sarcoidosis-associated antigen was only suggested; the antigen itself remained putative and unidentified. In Lofgren's syndrome patients, relative to control subjects, TRAV12-1 and TRBV2 were reported to be the most expanded V gene segments. When alphabeta pairing was analyzed, TRAV12-1 tended to pair preferentially with TRBV2, and the resulting paired TCRs displayed CDR3 homology.

On this clonotype itself: Its antigen is unknown. Being one base from a much bigger clone, this may be a read error.

The CDR3 sequence holds 15 residues, the cysteine and phenylalanine included. Only the CDR3 DNA is retained, 45 bases long and in frame from the first base. The run used an Illumina MiSeq. TCRdb reprocessed the public reads (quality trimming at Q25 with fastp, clone calling with MiXCR) and kept in-frame beta chains. Every entry covers one CDR3 protein and lists the most common genes and DNA from its rows. A total of 15,000 to 20,000 distinct CDR3 sequences appear in this sample, 20% to 25% of them only once. The top ten clonotypes cover 4.1% of the sample. The sample consisted of CD4+ T cells from PBMCs. The chain couples TRBV12-3 or TRBV12-4 to TRBJ1-5, with the D gene too uncertain to name. The receptor was derived from a human donor with sarcoidosis (Löfgren's syndrome or another form), or a control subject (not recorded which). The CDR3 corresponds to CASGLGRPGNQPHHF. The DNA reads as follows: TGTGCCAGCGGACTGGGCCGGCCGGGTAATCAGCCCCATCATTTT.